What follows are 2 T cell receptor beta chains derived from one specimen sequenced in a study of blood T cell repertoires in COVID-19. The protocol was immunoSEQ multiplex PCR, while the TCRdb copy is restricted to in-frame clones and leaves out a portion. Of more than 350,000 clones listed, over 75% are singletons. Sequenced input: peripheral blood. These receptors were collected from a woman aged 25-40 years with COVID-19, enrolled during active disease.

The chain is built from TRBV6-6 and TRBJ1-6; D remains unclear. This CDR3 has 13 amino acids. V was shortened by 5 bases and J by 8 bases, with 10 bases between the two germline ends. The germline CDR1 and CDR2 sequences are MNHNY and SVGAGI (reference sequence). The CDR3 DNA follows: TGTGCCAGCAGTAAGCCCCCTTATTCACCCCTCCACTTT. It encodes CASSKPPYSPLHF.

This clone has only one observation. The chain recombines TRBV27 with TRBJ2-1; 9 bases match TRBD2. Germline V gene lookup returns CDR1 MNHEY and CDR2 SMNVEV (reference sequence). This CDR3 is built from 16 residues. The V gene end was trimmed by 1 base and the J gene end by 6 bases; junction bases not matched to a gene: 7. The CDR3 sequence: CASSLFGGRAPNEQFF. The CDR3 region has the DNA TGTGCCAGCAGTTTATTTGGCGGGAGGGCCCCCAATGAGCAGTTCTTC.